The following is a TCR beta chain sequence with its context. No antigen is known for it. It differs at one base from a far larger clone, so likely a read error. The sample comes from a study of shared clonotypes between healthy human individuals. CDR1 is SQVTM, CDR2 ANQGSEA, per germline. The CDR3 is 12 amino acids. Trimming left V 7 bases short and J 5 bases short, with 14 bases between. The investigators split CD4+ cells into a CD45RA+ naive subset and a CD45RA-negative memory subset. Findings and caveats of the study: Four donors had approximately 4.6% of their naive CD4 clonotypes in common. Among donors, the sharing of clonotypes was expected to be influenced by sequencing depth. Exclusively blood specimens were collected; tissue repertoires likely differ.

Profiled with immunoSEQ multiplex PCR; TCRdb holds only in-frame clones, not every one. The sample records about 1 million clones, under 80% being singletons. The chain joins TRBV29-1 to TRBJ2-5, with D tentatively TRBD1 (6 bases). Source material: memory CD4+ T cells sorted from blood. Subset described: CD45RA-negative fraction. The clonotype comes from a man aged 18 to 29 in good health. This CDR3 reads CSAGQPRETQYF. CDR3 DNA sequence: TGCAGCGCTGGACAGCCAAGGGAGACCCAGTACTTC.